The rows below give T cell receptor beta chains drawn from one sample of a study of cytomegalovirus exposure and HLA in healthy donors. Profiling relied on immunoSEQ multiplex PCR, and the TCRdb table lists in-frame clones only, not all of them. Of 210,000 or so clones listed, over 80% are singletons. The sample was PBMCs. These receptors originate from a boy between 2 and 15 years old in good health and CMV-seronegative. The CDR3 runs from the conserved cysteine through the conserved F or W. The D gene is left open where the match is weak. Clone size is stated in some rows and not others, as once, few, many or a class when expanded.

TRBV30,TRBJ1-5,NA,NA,TGTGCCTGGACTCAAAGGGGGGGGGATCAGCCCCAGCATTTT,CAWTQRGGDQPQHF
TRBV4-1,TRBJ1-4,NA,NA,TGCGCCAGCAGCCAAGTCCAGGCAACTAATGAAAAACTGTTTTTT,CASSQVQATNEKLFF
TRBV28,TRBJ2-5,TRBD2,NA,TGTGCCAGCAGTTTAAGGAGCGGGAGGAACCAAGAGACCCAGTACTTC,CASSLRSGRNQETQYF
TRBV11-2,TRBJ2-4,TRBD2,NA,TGTGCCAGCACCCGATTTTTGAGGACTAGCGGGGCTGGAGACATTCAGTACTTC,CASTRFLRTSGAGDIQYF
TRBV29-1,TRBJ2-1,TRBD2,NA,TGCAGCGTTGCATCGCGACTAGCGGGCTTGCAGTTCTTC,CSVASRLAGLQFF
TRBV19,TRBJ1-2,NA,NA,TGTGCCAGTAGAACCAAGGGGAAAAGACGGGGCTACACCTTC,CASRTKGKRRGYTF
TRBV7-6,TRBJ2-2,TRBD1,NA,TGTGCCAGCAGTCAGGGACAGGTCGTCGACACCGGGGAGCTGTTTTTT,CASSQGQVVDTGELFF
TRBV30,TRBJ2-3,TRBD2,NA,TGTGCCTGGAGTGCCGGGACTAGCCCTAATATAGATACGCAGTATTTT,CAWSAGTSPNIDTQYF
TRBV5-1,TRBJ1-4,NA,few,TGCGCCAGCAGGTTCGGGGAGGGTGAAAAACTGTTTTTT,CASRFGEGEKLFF
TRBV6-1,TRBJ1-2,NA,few,TGTGCCAGCACATCAGGATCAGATTATGGCTACACCTTC,CASTSGSDYGYTF
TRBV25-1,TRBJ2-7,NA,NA,TGTGCCAGCAGCTTAACCTTAGAGCCCCACGAGCAGTACTTC,CASSLTLEPHEQYF
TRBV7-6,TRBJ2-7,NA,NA,TGTGCCAGCAGCCCGCCTAACTCCTACGAGCAGTACTTC,CASSPPNSYEQYF
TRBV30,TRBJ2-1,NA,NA,TGTGCCTGGAGTGCGGGGAGCTCCTACAATGAGCAGTTCTTC,CAWSAGSSYNEQFF
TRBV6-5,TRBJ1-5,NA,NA,TGTGCCAGCAAACATGGTGGTCAGCCCCAGCATTTT,CASKHGGQPQHF
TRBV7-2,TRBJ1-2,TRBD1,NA,TGTGCCAGCAGCCCGCCGGGACAGGGTAACAAGGACTATGGCTACACCTTC,CASSPPGQGNKDYGYTF
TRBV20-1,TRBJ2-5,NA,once,TGCAGTGCCCAGGTAGAGACCCAGTACTTC,CSAQVETQYF
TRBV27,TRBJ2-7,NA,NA,TGTGCCAGCAGTTTTGGAGTCTCCTACGAGCAGTACTTC,CASSFGVSYEQYF
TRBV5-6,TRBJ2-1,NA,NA,TGTGCCAGCAGCTTTGGAGCTCCTGGGGAGCAGTTCTTC,CASSFGAPGEQFF
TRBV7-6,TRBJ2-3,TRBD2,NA,TGTGCCAGCAGCTTTCCCCAGCGGGAGTACCCAGATACGCAGTATTTT,CASSFPQREYPDTQYF
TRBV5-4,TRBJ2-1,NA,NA,TGTGCCAGCAGCTCAGGGACTGGGCGTGGGAATGAGCAGTTCTTC,CASSSGTGRGNEQFF
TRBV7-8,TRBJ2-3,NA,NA,TGTGCCAGCAGCTTAGCCGAGACTACAGATACGCAGTATTTT,CASSLAETTDTQYF
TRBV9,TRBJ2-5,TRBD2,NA,TGTGCCAGCAGCGAGACTAGCGGGGTCCCTTTATTTCAAGAGACCCAGTACTTC,CASSETSGVPLFQETQYF
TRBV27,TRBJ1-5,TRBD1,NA,TGTGCCAGTCGGACAGGGGCTCAGCCCCAGCATTTT,CASRTGAQPQHF
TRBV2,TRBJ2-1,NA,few,TGTGCCAGCAGTCGTTCCGTAAACTACAATGAGCAGTTCTTC,CASSRSVNYNEQFF
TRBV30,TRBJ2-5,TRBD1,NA,TGTGCCTGGAGTGTAGCCAGGGGGCAAGAGACCCAGTACTTC,CAWSVARGQETQYF
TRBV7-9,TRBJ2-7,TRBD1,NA,TGTGCCAGCAGTTTACGGGACAGGGTTCACGAGCAGTACTTC,CASSLRDRVHEQYF
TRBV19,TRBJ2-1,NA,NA,TGTGCCAGTAGTGGAAGTTCACTAAGGGGCGAGCAGTTCTTC,CASSGSSLRGEQFF
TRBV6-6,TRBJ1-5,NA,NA,TGTGCCAGCAGTTACCCGTCGGGGGGCAATCAGCCCCAGCATTTT,CASSYPSGGNQPQHF
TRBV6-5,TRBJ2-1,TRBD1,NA,TGTGCCAGCAGTTCCATCCGACAGGGGCTGGCAAATGAGCAGTTCTTC,CASSSIRQGLANEQFF
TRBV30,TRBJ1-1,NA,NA,TGTGCCTGGAGTGTAGGCTCGAGGGACACTGAAGCTTTCTTT,CAWSVGSRDTEAFF
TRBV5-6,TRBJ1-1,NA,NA,TGTGCCAGCAGCCTGGGCCCGACGGGAAACACTGAAGCTTTCTTT,CASSLGPTGNTEAFF
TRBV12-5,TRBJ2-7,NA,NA,TGTGCTAGTGGTTCCCCCCTCCAAGCTAACGAGCAGTACTTC,CASGSPLQANEQYF
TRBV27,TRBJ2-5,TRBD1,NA,TGTGCCAGCAGTGGTCGGACAGGGGACGAGACCCAGTACTTC,CASSGRTGDETQYF
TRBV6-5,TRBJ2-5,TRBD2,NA,TGTGCCAGCAGCCCACGCGGGACTAGCGGAGAGACCCAGTACTTC,CASSPRGTSGETQYF
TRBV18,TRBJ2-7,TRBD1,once,TGTGCCAGCTCACCGGGACAGGGGTCCTACGAGCAGTACTTC,CASSPGQGSYEQYF
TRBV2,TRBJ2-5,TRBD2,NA,TGTGCCAGCAGTGAAGCATGGCGGGGGGGCCCGCAAGAGACCCAGTACTTC,CASSEAWRGGPQETQYF
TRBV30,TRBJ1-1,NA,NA,TGTGCCTGGAGCTCGGGGGGTGAAGCTTTCTTT,CAWSSGGEAFF
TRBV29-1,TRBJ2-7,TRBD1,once,TGCAGCGCTGCAGGGGGGACAGGCTACGAGCAGTACTTC,CSAAGGTGYEQYF
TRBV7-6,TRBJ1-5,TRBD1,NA,TGTGCCAGCCAACAGGGGTATGCGCAGCCCCAGCATTTT,CASQQGYAQPQHF
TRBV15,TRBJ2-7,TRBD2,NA,TGTGCCACCAGCTTTGGGACTATGACCTACGAGCAGTACTTC,CATSFGTMTYEQYF
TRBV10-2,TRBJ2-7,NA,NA,TGCGCCACCCTATCGGGGGGCTTCCACTACGAGCAGTACTTC,CATLSGGFHYEQYF
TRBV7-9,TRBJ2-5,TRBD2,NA,TGTGCCAGCAGCTTAATGCTAGCGGCTAAAGAGACCCAGTACTTC,CASSLMLAAKETQYF
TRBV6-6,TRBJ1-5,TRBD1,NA,TGTGCCAGCAGGACCCAGGGGGCTAATCAGCCCCAGCATTTT,CASRTQGANQPQHF
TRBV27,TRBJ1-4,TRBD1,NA,TGTGCCAGCAGTTTAATCTCTGACAGGGGGGATGAAAAACTGTTTTTT,CASSLISDRGDEKLFF
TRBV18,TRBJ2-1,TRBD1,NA,TGTGCCAGCTCACCAGACAGGGGGCGTCACAATGAGCAGTTCTTC,CASSPDRGRHNEQFF
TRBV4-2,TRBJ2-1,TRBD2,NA,TGTGTCAGCAGCCAAGATGGTAGCGGGGGAAACAATGAGCAGTTCTTC,CVSSQDGSGGNNEQFF